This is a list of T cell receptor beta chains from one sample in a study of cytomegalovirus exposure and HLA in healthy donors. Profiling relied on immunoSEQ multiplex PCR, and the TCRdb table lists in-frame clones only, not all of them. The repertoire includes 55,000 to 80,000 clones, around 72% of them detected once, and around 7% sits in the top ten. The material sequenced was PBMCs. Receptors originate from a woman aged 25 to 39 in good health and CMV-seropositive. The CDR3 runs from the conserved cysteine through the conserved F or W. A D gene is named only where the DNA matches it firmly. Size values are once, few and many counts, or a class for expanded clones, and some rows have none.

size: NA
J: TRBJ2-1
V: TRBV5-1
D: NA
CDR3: CASSLEAGSYNEQFF
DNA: TGCGCCAGCAGCTTGGAGGCGGGCTCCTACAATGAGCAGTTCTTC

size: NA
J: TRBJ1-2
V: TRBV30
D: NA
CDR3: CAWTLYRNYGYTF
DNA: TGTGCCTGGACCTTATACAGGAACTATGGCTACACCTTC

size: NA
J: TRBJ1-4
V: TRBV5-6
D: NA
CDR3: CASSGGNEKLFF
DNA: TGTGCCAGCAGCGGGGGGAATGAAAAACTGTTTTTT

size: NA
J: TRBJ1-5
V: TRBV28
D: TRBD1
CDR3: CASQPRQGGNQPQHF
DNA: TGTGCCAGCCAACCCAGACAGGGCGGCAATCAGCCCCAGCATTTT

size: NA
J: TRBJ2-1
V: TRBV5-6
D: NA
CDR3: CASSLAGPNEQFF
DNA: TGTGCCAGCAGCTTGGCAGGCCCCAATGAGCAGTTCTTC

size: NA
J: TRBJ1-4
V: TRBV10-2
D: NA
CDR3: CASSDLNRNEKLFF
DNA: TGCGCCAGCAGTGATCTTAACAGAAATGAAAAACTGTTTTTT

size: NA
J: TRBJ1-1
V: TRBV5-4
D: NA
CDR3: CASRTDRSNTEAFF
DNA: TGTGCCAGCAGAACCGACAGGTCGAACACTGAAGCTTTCTTT

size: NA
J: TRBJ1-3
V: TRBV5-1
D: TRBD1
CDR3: CASRPGQGGISGNTIYF
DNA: TGCGCCAGCAGACCGGGACAGGGAGGAATCTCTGGAAACACCATATATTTT

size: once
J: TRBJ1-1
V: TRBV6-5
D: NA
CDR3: CASNSGNTEAFF
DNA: TGTGCCAGCAATTCGGGGAACACTGAAGCTTTCTTT

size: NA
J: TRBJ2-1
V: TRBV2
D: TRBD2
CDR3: CASSGPRTGTSNEQFF
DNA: TGTGCCAGCAGTGGTCCTAGAACCGGGACTAGCAATGAGCAGTTCTTC

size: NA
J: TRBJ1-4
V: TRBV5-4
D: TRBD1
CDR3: CASSPDRGREKLFF
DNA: TGTGCCAGCAGCCCCGACAGGGGAAGAGAAAAACTGTTTTTT

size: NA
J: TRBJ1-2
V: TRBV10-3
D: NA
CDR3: CAISEATAGLIGYGYTF
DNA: TGTGCCATCAGTGAGGCAACCGCAGGGTTAATTGGGTACGGCTACACCTTC

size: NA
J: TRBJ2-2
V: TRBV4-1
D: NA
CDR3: CASSPGPGWELFF
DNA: TGCGCCAGCAGCCCAGGGCCAGGGTGGGAGCTGTTTTTT